A selection of T cell receptor beta chains follows, all from one sample in a study of cytomegalovirus exposure and HLA in healthy donors. Produced via immunoSEQ multiplex PCR; TCRdb's table is partial and in-frame only. The table includes approximately 89,000 clones, 85% detected once. Source material: PBMCs. The receptor source for this set is a man aged 40-55 years in good health and CMV-seropositive. CDR3s include the opening cysteine and the closing phenylalanine or tryptophan. Fields, in order: V gene, CDR3 length, J gene, clone size, D gene, CDR3 DNA, CDR3 protein. The D gene is left open where the match is weak. Expanded clones are given a class, and other clones once, few, many or no size at all.

V gene: TRBV9
CDR3 length: 16
J gene: TRBJ2-3
clone size: -
D gene: TRBD2
CDR3 DNA: TGTGCCAGCAGCGTAGGAGCAGGGAGGGGAACAGATACGCAGTATTTT
CDR3 protein: CASSVGAGRGTDTQYF

V gene: TRBV6-4
CDR3 length: 15
J gene: TRBJ2-3
clone size: -
D gene: TRBD1
CDR3 DNA: TGTGCCAGCAGCCCCCGGGACAGGGACACAGATACGCAGTATTTT
CDR3 protein: CASSPRDRDTDTQYF

V gene: TRBV7-3
CDR3 length: 16
J gene: TRBJ2-1
clone size: -
D gene: TRBD2
CDR3 DNA: TGTGCCAGCAGCCTCGGGGGGGGAGGGCCCTACAATGAGCAGTTCTTC
CDR3 protein: CASSLGGGGPYNEQFF

V gene: TRBV5-1
CDR3 length: 15
J gene: TRBJ2-3
clone size: -
D gene: -
CDR3 DNA: TGCGCCAGCAGCTTGGGTGGGGCTTACACAGATACGCAGTATTTT
CDR3 protein: CASSLGGAYTDTQYF

V gene: TRBV5-1
CDR3 length: 14
J gene: TRBJ2-7
clone size: -
D gene: TRBD1
CDR3 DNA: TGCGCCAGCAGCCGGGACAGGGAATACTACGAGCAGTACTTC
CDR3 protein: CASSRDREYYEQYF

V gene: TRBV7-7
CDR3 length: 15
J gene: TRBJ2-1
clone size: -
D gene: TRBD2
CDR3 DNA: TGTGCTAGCAGCTTAGGACTAGCGGGAGGTGAAGAGCAGTTCTTC
CDR3 protein: CASSLGLAGGEEQFF

V gene: TRBV18
CDR3 length: 16
J gene: TRBJ2-1
clone size: -
D gene: -
CDR3 DNA: TGTGCCAGCTCACCACGTTACGGCGGCTCCTACAATGAGCAGTTCTTC
CDR3 protein: CASSPRYGGSYNEQFF

V gene: TRBV7-3
CDR3 length: 15
J gene: TRBJ2-5
clone size: -
D gene: -
CDR3 DNA: TGTGCCAGCAGCTTAAGTGCGACTACCGGAGAGACCCAGTACTTC
CDR3 protein: CASSLSATTGETQYF

V gene: TRBV5-4
CDR3 length: 15
J gene: TRBJ2-7
clone size: -
D gene: -
CDR3 DNA: TGTGCCAGCAGCGCGGGACTCTCCCTACCTTACGAGCAGTACTTC
CDR3 protein: CASSAGLSLPYEQYF

V gene: TRBV7-9
CDR3 length: 15
J gene: TRBJ2-3
clone size: -
D gene: -
CDR3 DNA: TGTGCCAGCAGCTTAGCGCAAAGGAGAGGAGATACGCAGTATTTT
CDR3 protein: CASSLAQRRGDTQYF

V gene: TRBV6-5
CDR3 length: 14
J gene: TRBJ1-5
clone size: -
D gene: TRBD1
CDR3 DNA: TGTGCCAGCAGGAGACAGGGACGAGATCAGCCCCAGCATTTT
CDR3 protein: CASRRQGRDQPQHF

V gene: TRBV1
CDR3 length: 14
J gene: TRBJ1-6
clone size: few
D gene: -
CDR3 DNA: TGCACCAGCGGGGGGACAGTCAATAATTCACCCCTCCACTTT
CDR3 protein: CTSGGTVNNSPLHF

V gene: TRBV18
CDR3 length: 15
J gene: TRBJ1-2
clone size: -
D gene: -
CDR3 DNA: TGTGCCAGCTCATCGGACAGAGATCATCCTTATGGCTACACCTTC
CDR3 protein: CASSSDRDHPYGYTF

V gene: TRBV18
CDR3 length: 16
J gene: TRBJ2-7
clone size: once
D gene: TRBD2
CDR3 DNA: TGTGCCAGCTCACCGACTAGCGGGGTCGGACTTTACGAGCAGTACTTC
CDR3 protein: CASSPTSGVGLYEQYF

V gene: TRBV2
CDR3 length: 14
J gene: TRBJ1-3
clone size: -
D gene: -
CDR3 DNA: TGTGCCAGCCTCCTTCGGGGACTTGGAAACACCATATATTTT
CDR3 protein: CASLLRGLGNTIYF

V gene: TRBV9
CDR3 length: 14
J gene: TRBJ2-7
clone size: -
D gene: -
CDR3 DNA: TGTGCCAGCGGTAGTAGTCTCTACTCCTACGAGCAGTACTTC
CDR3 protein: CASGSSLYSYEQYF

V gene: TRBV4-1
CDR3 length: 16
J gene: TRBJ2-5
clone size: -
D gene: TRBD2
CDR3 DNA: TGCGCCAGCAGCCAAGGGTCGGCGGGAGGGGGAGAGACCCAGTACTTC
CDR3 protein: CASSQGSAGGGETQYF

V gene: TRBV11-3
CDR3 length: 14
J gene: TRBJ1-3
clone size: -
D gene: TRBD1
CDR3 DNA: TGTGCCAGCAGCTCGACAGGGGGCTGGGACACCATATATTTT
CDR3 protein: CASSSTGGWDTIYF

V gene: TRBV7-9
CDR3 length: 16
J gene: TRBJ1-1
clone size: -
D gene: TRBD1
CDR3 DNA: TGTGCCAGCAGCCCACAGGGGGAGGGAATGAACACTGAAGCTTTCTTT
CDR3 protein: CASSPQGEGMNTEAFF

V gene: TRBV29-1
CDR3 length: 12
J gene: TRBJ1-3
clone size: -
D gene: -
CDR3 DNA: TGCAGCGTTGACGAGTCTGGAAACACCATATATTTT
CDR3 protein: CSVDESGNTIYF

V gene: TRBV15
CDR3 length: 15
J gene: TRBJ1-5
clone size: -
D gene: -
CDR3 DNA: TGTGCCACCAGCACTAGCGGGGGTACCAGTCAGCCCCAGCATTTT
CDR3 protein: CATSTSGGTSQPQHF

V gene: TRBV6-1
CDR3 length: 14
J gene: TRBJ1-5
clone size: few
D gene: TRBD1
CDR3 DNA: TGTGCCAGCACCCTAACAGGGGATAAACAGCCCCAGCATTTT
CDR3 protein: CASTLTGDKQPQHF

V gene: TRBV5-5
CDR3 length: 16
J gene: TRBJ2-1
clone size: -
D gene: -
CDR3 DNA: TGTGCCAGCAGCCTAGGCGGGGTAGGAAGAAAGAATGAGCAGTTCTTC
CDR3 protein: CASSLGGVGRKNEQFF

V gene: TRBV5-1
CDR3 length: 14
J gene: TRBJ2-5
clone size: -
D gene: -
CDR3 DNA: TGCGCCAGCAGCGAAAACAGCTTTCAAGAGACCCAGTACTTC
CDR3 protein: CASSENSFQETQYF

V gene: TRBV28
CDR3 length: 14
J gene: TRBJ2-7
clone size: -
D gene: -
CDR3 DNA: TGTGCCAGCAGTCCCCCGGGGGGCGTGGGAGAGCAGTACTTC
CDR3 protein: CASSPPGGVGEQYF

V gene: TRBV9
CDR3 length: 14
J gene: TRBJ1-1
clone size: -
D gene: TRBD1
CDR3 DNA: TGTGCCAGCAGCCCACGGACAGGGGGGACTGAAGCTTTCTTT
CDR3 protein: CASSPRTGGTEAFF

V gene: TRBV18
CDR3 length: 14
J gene: TRBJ2-7
clone size: -
D gene: -
CDR3 DNA: TGTGCCAGCTCAACTGCCGGGACTGGCTACGAGCAGTACTTC
CDR3 protein: CASSTAGTGYEQYF

V gene: TRBV5-1
CDR3 length: 16
J gene: TRBJ1-6
clone size: once
D gene: TRBD1
CDR3 DNA: TGCGCCAGCAGCTTGGCGGGTAGGACAGGGCCTTCACCCCTCCACTTT
CDR3 protein: CASSLAGRTGPSPLHF

V gene: TRBV5-1
CDR3 length: 16
J gene: TRBJ2-5
clone size: -
D gene: TRBD1
CDR3 DNA: TGCGCCAGCAGCCGAGGACGGACAGGGGGCGGGGAGACCCAGTACTTC
CDR3 protein: CASSRGRTGGGETQYF

V gene: TRBV5-8
CDR3 length: 12
J gene: TRBJ1-5
clone size: few
D gene: -
CDR3 DNA: TGTGCCAGCGGACTCCAATTAGGGCCCCAGCATTTT
CDR3 protein: CASGLQLGPQHF

V gene: TRBV19
CDR3 length: 14
J gene: TRBJ2-3
clone size: once
D gene: -
CDR3 DNA: TGTGCCAGTAGTAAAGCGTTGGACAGCGATACGCAGTATTTT
CDR3 protein: CASSKALDSDTQYF

V gene: TRBV6-1
CDR3 length: 16
J gene: TRBJ1-2
clone size: once
D gene: -
CDR3 DNA: TGTGCCAGCAGTGATATTCGCAAGAGGGAGGGAGAAGGCTACACCTTC
CDR3 protein: CASSDIRKREGEGYTF

V gene: TRBV6-5
CDR3 length: 14
J gene: TRBJ2-2
clone size: -
D gene: -
CDR3 DNA: TGTGCCAGCGCGGACCGCAGGGGGGCCGGGGAGCTGTTTTTT
CDR3 protein: CASADRRGAGELFF

V gene: TRBV27
CDR3 length: 18
J gene: TRBJ2-6
clone size: -
D gene: TRBD1
CDR3 DNA: TGTGCCAGCAGTTTATTAGGACAGGGGTTTTCTGGGGCCAACGTCCTGACTTTC
CDR3 protein: CASSLLGQGFSGANVLTF

V gene: TRBV7-2
CDR3 length: 14
J gene: TRBJ2-7
clone size: -
D gene: -
CDR3 DNA: TGTGCCAGCAGCTTTCGGCTAGACTTCTACGAGCAGTACTTC
CDR3 protein: CASSFRLDFYEQYF

V gene: TRBV14
CDR3 length: 12
J gene: TRBJ1-4
clone size: -
D gene: -
CDR3 DNA: TGTGCCAGCAGCCAAGGAGGTCGGAAACTGTTTTTT
CDR3 protein: CASSQGGRKLFF

V gene: TRBV9
CDR3 length: 16
J gene: TRBJ2-5
clone size: -
D gene: TRBD1
CDR3 DNA: TGTGCCAGCAGCGTATTTGGGACAGGTGGCCAAGAGACCCAGTACTTC
CDR3 protein: CASSVFGTGGQETQYF

V gene: TRBV5-1
CDR3 length: 16
J gene: TRBJ2-1
clone size: -
D gene: TRBD2
CDR3 DNA: TGCGCCAGCAGCTTGGGCAGTAGCGGGAGAGGAAATGAGCAGTTCTTC
CDR3 protein: CASSLGSSGRGNEQFF

V gene: TRBV12-5
CDR3 length: 16
J gene: TRBJ1-2
clone size: -
D gene: TRBD1
CDR3 DNA: TGTGCTAGTGGTCTCTGGACGGGACAGGGTTTAAGGGGCTACACCTTC
CDR3 protein: CASGLWTGQGLRGYTF

V gene: TRBV6-1
CDR3 length: 14
J gene: TRBJ1-3
clone size: -
D gene: TRBD1
CDR3 DNA: TGTGCCAGCAGTCCTCAGGGGGCAGGAAACACCATATATTTT
CDR3 protein: CASSPQGAGNTIYF

V gene: TRBV5-4
CDR3 length: 15
J gene: TRBJ1-1
clone size: -
D gene: -
CDR3 DNA: TGTGCCAGCAGCTCCTACCTCCCTCTGAACACTGAAGCTTTCTTT
CDR3 protein: CASSSYLPLNTEAFF

V gene: TRBV18
CDR3 length: 13
J gene: TRBJ2-7
clone size: -
D gene: -
CDR3 DNA: TGTGCCAGCTCACCATTGCAGGGAAAAGAGCAGTACTTC
CDR3 protein: CASSPLQGKEQYF

V gene: TRBV9
CDR3 length: 17
J gene: TRBJ1-4
clone size: -
D gene: TRBD1
CDR3 DNA: TGTGCCAGCAGCGCGTACACTCAGGGGGCACCCCCTGAAAAACTGTTTTTT
CDR3 protein: CASSAYTQGAPPEKLFF

V gene: TRBV5-6
CDR3 length: 14
J gene: TRBJ2-1
clone size: -
D gene: -
CDR3 DNA: TGTGCCAGCAGCCCCCGGGACTTCTACAATGAGCAGTTCTTC
CDR3 protein: CASSPRDFYNEQFF

V gene: TRBV6-5
CDR3 length: 14
J gene: TRBJ2-3
clone size: -
D gene: TRBD1
CDR3 DNA: TGTGCCAGCAGGACCCGACAGGGGGCACATACGCAGTATTTT
CDR3 protein: CASRTRQGAHTQYF

V gene: TRBV5-1
CDR3 length: 15
J gene: TRBJ1-2
clone size: -
D gene: -
CDR3 DNA: TGCGCCAGCAGGGAGGGAACGGGGGATCACTATGGCTACACCTTC
CDR3 protein: CASREGTGDHYGYTF

V gene: TRBV7-3
CDR3 length: 16
J gene: TRBJ2-1
clone size: once
D gene: TRBD2
CDR3 DNA: TGTGCCAGCAGCTTAACAGCGATCAGCGGGGGGGATGAGCAGTTCTTC
CDR3 protein: CASSLTAISGGDEQFF

V gene: TRBV2
CDR3 length: 15
J gene: TRBJ1-4
clone size: -
D gene: -
CDR3 DNA: TGTGCCAGCAGTGAAGCTCTGCCCGGTCGTGAAAAACTGTTTTTT
CDR3 protein: CASSEALPGREKLFF

V gene: TRBV18
CDR3 length: 14
J gene: TRBJ1-6
clone size: -
D gene: TRBD1
CDR3 DNA: TGTGCCAGCTCCCGGGACAGGGATAATTCACCCCTCCACTTT
CDR3 protein: CASSRDRDNSPLHF